This is a list of T cell receptor beta chains from one sample in a study of cytomegalovirus exposure and HLA in healthy donors. Profiling relied on immunoSEQ multiplex PCR, and the TCRdb table lists in-frame clones only, not all of them. The data hold 150,000 to 200,000 clones, with 65% to 70% observed a single time. The specimen was PBMCs. These receptors all stem from a young man in good health and CMV-seropositive. Both conserved end residues are part of each CDR3. A D gene is named only where the DNA matches it firmly. Expanded clones are given a class, and other clones once, few, many or no size at all.

V	J	size	D	DNA	CDR3
TRBV30	TRBJ2-3	.	.	TGTGCCTGGAGTGGAGGTATCCTTAGCACAGATACGCAGTATTTT	CAWSGGILSTDTQYF
TRBV4-1	TRBJ1-3	.	TRBD1	TGCGCCAGCAGCCAAGAAAGGGGGCCCGCGGGGGGAAACACCATATATTTT	CASSQERGPAGGNTIYF
TRBV28	TRBJ2-3	.	.	TGTGCCAGCAGCGTAACTAGCAGCCCTACGCAGTATTTT	CASSVTSSPTQYF
TRBV4-1	TRBJ1-6	.	TRBD1	TGCGCCAGCAGCCAAGCACCTCCGTGGGGGACAGACGATTCACCCCTCCACTTT	CASSQAPPWGTDDSPLHF
TRBV7-8	TRBJ2-3	.	.	TGTGCCAGCAGCTCCAGGGGAGTCACAGATACGCAGTATTTT	CASSSRGVTDTQYF
TRBV10-2	TRBJ1-5	.	TRBD1	TGCGCCAGCATGGTGGCGGGACAGGGCAATCAGCCCCAGCATTTT	CASMVAGQGNQPQHF
TRBV9	TRBJ1-2	few	.	TGTGCCAGCAGCGCCCCCTTCGGCTACACCTTC	CASSAPFGYTF
TRBV9	TRBJ2-1	.	.	TGTGCCAGCAGCGTAGTGGAGAATGAGCAGTTCTTC	CASSVVENEQFF
TRBV5-1	TRBJ2-7	.	.	TGCGCCAGCAGCTTGGGGGGACTGAGCTCCTACGAGCAGTACTTC	CASSLGGLSSYEQYF
TRBV9	TRBJ1-2	.	.	TGTGCCAGCAGCGTAGTGGGGGCGCATGGCTACACCTTC	CASSVVGAHGYTF
TRBV19	TRBJ2-7	few	TRBD1	TGTGCCAGTAGTATTGACAGGGGATACGAGCAGTACTTC	CASSIDRGYEQYF
TRBV5-4	TRBJ2-7	.	.	TGTGCCAGCAGTACGGGACTCCGAGTCAACGAGCAGTACTTC	CASSTGLRVNEQYF
TRBV19	TRBJ2-6	.	TRBD1	TGTGCCAGTAGTAGGACAGGGGGCTCTGGGGCCAACGTCCTGACTTTC	CASSRTGGSGANVLTF
TRBV19	TRBJ1-3	.	.	TGTGCCAGTAGGAGAAAACAGTTCTCTGGAAACACCATATATTTT	CASRRKQFSGNTIYF
TRBV5-6	TRBJ2-7	.	.	TGTGCCAGCAGCGACGGGATCGGAGAGCCTTCCTACGAGCAGTACTTC	CASSDGIGEPSYEQYF
TRBV5-1	TRBJ1-6	few	.	TGCGCCAGCACGGAGGGCAGGATAGGGTTTTCACCCCTCCACTTT	CASTEGRIGFSPLHF
TRBV7-9	TRBJ2-7	.	.	TGTGCCAGCCGCGGGCGACTCGACTACGAGCAGTACTTC	CASRGRLDYEQYF
TRBV27	TRBJ2-7	.	TRBD1	TGTGCCCCCCGCCGTGGGACAGCCTACTACGAGCAGTACTTC	CAPRRGTAYYEQYF
TRBV4-2	TRBJ2-3	.	TRBD1	TGTGCCAGCAGCCAGGGGGACAGGGGGCGAAGCACAGATACGCAGTATTTT	CASSQGDRGRSTDTQYF
TRBV11-3	TRBJ2-1	.	TRBD1	TGTGCCAGCAGCCACCTGACAGGGGAAAACGATGAGCAGTTCTTC	CASSHLTGENDEQFF
TRBV10-2	TRBJ2-3	.	TRBD2	TGCGCCAGCAAGACCTTGCGGGAGGGCCGGGGGGGAGATACGCAGTATTTT	CASKTLREGRGGDTQYF
TRBV6-5	TRBJ2-7	once	.	TGTGCCAGCACCCCGGGGGGCCCGATCTACGAGCAGTACTTC	CASTPGGPIYEQYF
TRBV9	TRBJ2-2	.	TRBD1	TGTGCCAGCAGCGTAGGAGGGGGCGGCACCGGGGAGCTGTTTTTT	CASSVGGGGTGELFF
TRBV6-1	TRBJ2-6	.	.	TGTGCCAGCATTACAGGGCCTGGGGCCAACGTCCTGACTTTC	CASITGPGANVLTF
TRBV6-5	TRBJ2-7	.	.	TGTGCCAGCAGTTATTCAGGGTCTACCTACGAGCAGTACTTC	CASSYSGSTYEQYF
TRBV15	TRBJ1-1	.	.	TGTGCCACCAGCGGGGGGAGGAGGGTGAACACTGAAGCTTTCTTT	CATSGGRRVNTEAFF
TRBV30	TRBJ1-6	.	.	TGTGCCTGGGCTACAGGGTTTACGAGACCCCTCCACTTT	CAWATGFTRPLHF
TRBV11-3	TRBJ2-5	.	TRBD2	TGTGCCAGCAGCTCCTACTTGAAAACTAGCGGGCAAGAGACCCAGTACTTC	CASSSYLKTSGQETQYF
TRBV18	TRBJ2-2	.	.	TGTGCCAGCCGAGGCATTGGGGGGACCGGGGAGCTGTTTTTT	CASRGIGGTGELFF
TRBV30	TRBJ1-3	.	.	TGTGCCTGGACAGGACAGCTCTCTGGAAACACCATATATTTT	CAWTGQLSGNTIYF
TRBV7-2	TRBJ1-2	.	TRBD1	TGTGCCAGCAGCTTCGGGACAGGGACGGGCTACACCTTC	CASSFGTGTGYTF
TRBV2	TRBJ2-2	few	TRBD1	TGTGCCAGCAGAAGACATACGGACAGGGCAAACACCGGGGAGCTGTTTTTT	CASRRHTDRANTGELFF
TRBV28	TRBJ2-2	.	TRBD2	TGTGCCAGCAGGGGGGGAGGGTCCGGGGAGCTGTTTTTT	CASRGGGSGELFF
TRBV6-5	TRBJ2-5	.	TRBD2	TGTGCCACCTCATTATCACTAGCGGTTCTGGAGACCCAGTACTTC	CATSLSLAVLETQYF
TRBV10-2	TRBJ1-2	.	.	TGCGCCAGCACCAACCCGGGACTGTTCTATGGCTACACCTTC	CASTNPGLFYGYTF
TRBV29-1	TRBJ2-7	.	.	TGCAGCGTTGGGCCGGGACTTACCTACGAGCAGTACTTC	CSVGPGLTYEQYF
TRBV15	TRBJ2-5	once	TRBD1	TGTGCCACCAGCAGACCGCAGGCCGGGACAGGGGGTCAAGAGACCCAGTACTTC	CATSRPQAGTGGQETQYF
TRBV5-1	TRBJ2-6	.	.	TGCGCCAGCCGCCCACCTATAGGGGCCAACGTCCTGACTTTC	CASRPPIGANVLTF
TRBV19	TRBJ2-1	.	TRBD2	TGTGCCAGTAGTATCGGGAGGACCCCCCATGAGCAGTTCTTC	CASSIGRTPHEQFF
TRBV7-6	TRBJ2-3	few	TRBD2	TGTGCCAGCAGCCTTCCGGGACTAGCAGGCGACCCTGGCACAGATACGCAGTATTTT	CASSLPGLAGDPGTDTQYF
TRBV28	TRBJ1-5	.	.	TGTGCCAGCAGTTTAGAGGGTGCAGGGGGCAATCAGCCCCAGCATTTT	CASSLEGAGGNQPQHF